This T cell receptor (beta chain) was observed in a study of blood T cells in healthy people across ages. Study-wide results and limits: Diversity of TCR beta per million T cells declined in a roughly linear way with age.

No fewer than 7 million PBMCs went into each sample. The authors extracted at least 6 micrograms of total RNA per sample. Turning to this clonotype: What it binds is unknown.

With 0 bases removed from V and 11 bases from J, the gap between germline ends came to 25 bases. The CDR3 loop spans 17 amino acids. Germline V gene sequence: CDR1 LGHNA, CDR2 YNFKEQ. A J-beta primer mix and a sample-barcoded 5' primer were used in a second PCR of roughly 7 to 12 cycles. TCRdb fed the 5' RACE reads into MiXCR, producing one record per CDR3 protein. The sample contains 800,000 to 900,000 distinct CDR3 sequences, approximately 67% of which appear only once. This chain uses TRBV4-2 with TRBJ2-5; D might be TRBD1 (6 bases). This TCR was recovered from a man aged 30 to 45 in good health. Sequenced: blood. The CDR3 nucleotides are TGTGCCAGCAGCCAAGATGACAGGCCGATTACCAACAATGAGCAGTACTTC. It is translated as CASSQDDRPITNNEQYF.